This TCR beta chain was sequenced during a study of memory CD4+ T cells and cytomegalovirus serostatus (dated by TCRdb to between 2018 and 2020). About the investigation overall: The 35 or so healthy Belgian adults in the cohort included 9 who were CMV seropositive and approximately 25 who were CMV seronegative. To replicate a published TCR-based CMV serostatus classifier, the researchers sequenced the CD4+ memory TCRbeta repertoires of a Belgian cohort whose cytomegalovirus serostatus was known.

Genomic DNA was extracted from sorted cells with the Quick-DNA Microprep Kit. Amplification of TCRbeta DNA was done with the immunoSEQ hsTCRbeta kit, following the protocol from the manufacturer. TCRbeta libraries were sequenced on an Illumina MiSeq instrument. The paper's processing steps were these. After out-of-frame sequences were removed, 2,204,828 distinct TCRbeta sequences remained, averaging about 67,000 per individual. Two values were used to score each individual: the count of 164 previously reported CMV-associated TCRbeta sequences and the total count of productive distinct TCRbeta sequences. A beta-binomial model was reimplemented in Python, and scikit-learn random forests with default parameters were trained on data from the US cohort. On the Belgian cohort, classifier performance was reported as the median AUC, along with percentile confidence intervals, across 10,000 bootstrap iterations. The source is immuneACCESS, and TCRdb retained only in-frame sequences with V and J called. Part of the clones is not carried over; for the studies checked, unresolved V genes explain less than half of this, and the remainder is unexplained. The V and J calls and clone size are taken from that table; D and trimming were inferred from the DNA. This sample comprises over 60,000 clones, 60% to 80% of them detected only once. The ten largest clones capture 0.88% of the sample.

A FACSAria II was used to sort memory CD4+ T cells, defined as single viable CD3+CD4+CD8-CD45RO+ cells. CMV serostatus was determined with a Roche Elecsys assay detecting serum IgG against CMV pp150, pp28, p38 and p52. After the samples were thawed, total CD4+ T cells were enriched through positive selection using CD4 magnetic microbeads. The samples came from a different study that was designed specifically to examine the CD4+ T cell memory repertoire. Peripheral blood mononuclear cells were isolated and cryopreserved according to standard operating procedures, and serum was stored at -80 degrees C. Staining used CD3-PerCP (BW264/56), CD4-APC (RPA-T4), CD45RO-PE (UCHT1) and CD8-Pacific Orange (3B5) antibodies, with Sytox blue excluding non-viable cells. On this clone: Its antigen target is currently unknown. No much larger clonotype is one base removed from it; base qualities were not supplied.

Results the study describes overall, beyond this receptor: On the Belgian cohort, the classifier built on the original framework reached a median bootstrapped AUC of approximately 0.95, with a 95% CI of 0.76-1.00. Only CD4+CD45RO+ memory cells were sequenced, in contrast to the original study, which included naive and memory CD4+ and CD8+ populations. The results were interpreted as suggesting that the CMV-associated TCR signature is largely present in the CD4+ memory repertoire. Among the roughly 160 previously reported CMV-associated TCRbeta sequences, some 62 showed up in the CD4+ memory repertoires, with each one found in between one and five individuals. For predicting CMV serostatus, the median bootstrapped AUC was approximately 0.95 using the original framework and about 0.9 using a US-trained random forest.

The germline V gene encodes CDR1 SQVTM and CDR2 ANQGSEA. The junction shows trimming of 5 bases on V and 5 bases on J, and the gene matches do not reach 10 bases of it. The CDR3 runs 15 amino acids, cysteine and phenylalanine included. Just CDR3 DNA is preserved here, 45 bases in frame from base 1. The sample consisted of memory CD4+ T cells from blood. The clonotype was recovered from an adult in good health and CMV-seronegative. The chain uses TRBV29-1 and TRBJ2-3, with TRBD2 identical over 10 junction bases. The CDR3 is CSVRGLAEGKDTQYF. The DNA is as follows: TGCAGCGTTCGAGGACTAGCGGAGGGAAAAGATACGCAGTATTTT.